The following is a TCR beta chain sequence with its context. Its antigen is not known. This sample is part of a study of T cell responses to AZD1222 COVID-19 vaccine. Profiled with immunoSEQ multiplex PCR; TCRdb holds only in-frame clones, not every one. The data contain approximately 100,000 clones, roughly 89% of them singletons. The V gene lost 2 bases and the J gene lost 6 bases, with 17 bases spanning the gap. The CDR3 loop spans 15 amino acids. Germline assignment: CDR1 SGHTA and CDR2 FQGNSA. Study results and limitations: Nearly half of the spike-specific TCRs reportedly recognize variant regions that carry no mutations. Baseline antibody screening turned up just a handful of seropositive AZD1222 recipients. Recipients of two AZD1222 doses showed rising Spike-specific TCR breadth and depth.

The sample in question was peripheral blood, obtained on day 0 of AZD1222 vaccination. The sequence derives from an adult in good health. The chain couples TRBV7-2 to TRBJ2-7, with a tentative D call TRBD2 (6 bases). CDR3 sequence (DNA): TGTGCCAGCAGCTTAAATGCGGTTGGGGGAGGCGAGCAGTACTTC. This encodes CASSLNAVGGGEQYF. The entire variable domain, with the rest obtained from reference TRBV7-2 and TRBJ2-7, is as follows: GAGVSQSPSNKVTEKGKDVELRCDPISGHTALYWYRQSLGQGLEFLIYFQGNSAPDKSGLPSDRFSAERTGGSVSTLTIQRTQQEDSAVYLCASSLNAVGGGEQYFGPGTRLTVT.